The entry below gives a single T cell receptor beta chain sequence along with its context. The antigen is unknown. This could be a read error, since a much larger clone is one nucleotide away. This record belongs to a study of cytomegalovirus exposure and HLA in healthy donors. 13 Jbeta primers and 60 Vbeta primers were used for the PCR. Profiling relied on immunoSEQ multiplex PCR, and the TCRdb table lists in-frame clones only, not all of them. Here the sample spans about 140,000 clones, around 73% being singletons. Overall study results and limits: A highly shared variant cluster was judged a likely technical artifact. According to reports, the classifier identified cytomegalovirus status with high specificity and sensitivity. In a later analysis, productive TCRs from donors in an Asian-associated ancestry cluster reportedly carried fewer N-insertions than the cohort mean. Investigators reported 150 to 200 TCR beta chains as tied to cytomegalovirus.

Sequencing was carried out using PBMCs. The source of this sequence is a female donor in good health and CMV-seronegative.

CDR3: CASSLQGTGELFF. In DNA form, the CDR3 reads TGTGCCAGCAGCTTGCAGGGAACCGGGGAGCTGTTTTTT. The chain combines TRBV7-6 with TRBJ2-2; D perhaps matches TRBD1 (5 bases). The ends were cut back, 3 bases at V and 5 bases at J, with 7 bases in the middle. This CDR3 comprises 13 residues. CDR1 and CDR2 from the germline V gene are SGHVS and FNYEAQ.